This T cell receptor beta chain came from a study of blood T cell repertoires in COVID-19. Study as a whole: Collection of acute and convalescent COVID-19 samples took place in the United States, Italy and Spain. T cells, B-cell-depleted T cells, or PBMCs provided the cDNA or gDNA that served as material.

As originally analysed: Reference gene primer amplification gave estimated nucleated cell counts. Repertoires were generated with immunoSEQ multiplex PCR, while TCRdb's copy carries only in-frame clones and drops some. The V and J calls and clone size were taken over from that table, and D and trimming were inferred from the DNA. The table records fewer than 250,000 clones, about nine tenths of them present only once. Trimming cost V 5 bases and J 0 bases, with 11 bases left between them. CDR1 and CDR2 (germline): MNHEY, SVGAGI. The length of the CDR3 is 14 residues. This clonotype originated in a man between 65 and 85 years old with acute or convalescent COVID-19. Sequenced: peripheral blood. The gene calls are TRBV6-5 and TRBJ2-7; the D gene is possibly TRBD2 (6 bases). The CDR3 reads CASSPSGASYEQYF. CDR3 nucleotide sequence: TGTGCCAGCAGTCCCTCGGGAGCCTCCTACGAGCAGTACTTC.